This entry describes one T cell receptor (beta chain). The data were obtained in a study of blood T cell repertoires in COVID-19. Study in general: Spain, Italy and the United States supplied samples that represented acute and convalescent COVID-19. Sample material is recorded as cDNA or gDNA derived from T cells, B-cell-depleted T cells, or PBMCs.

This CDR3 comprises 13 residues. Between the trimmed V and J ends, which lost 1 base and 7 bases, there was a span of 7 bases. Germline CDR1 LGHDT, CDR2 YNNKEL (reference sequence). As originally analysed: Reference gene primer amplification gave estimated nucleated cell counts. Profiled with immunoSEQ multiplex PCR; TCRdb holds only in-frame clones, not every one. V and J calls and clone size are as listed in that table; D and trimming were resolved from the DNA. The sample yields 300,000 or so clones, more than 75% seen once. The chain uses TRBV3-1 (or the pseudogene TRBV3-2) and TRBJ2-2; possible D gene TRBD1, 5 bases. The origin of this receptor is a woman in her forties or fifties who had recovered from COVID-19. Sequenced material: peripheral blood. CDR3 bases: TGTGCCAGCAGCCAAGCAGGGCACGGGGAGCTGTTTTTT. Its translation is CASSQAGHGELFF.